The rows below give T cell receptor beta chains drawn from one sample of a study of cytomegalovirus exposure and HLA in healthy donors. Assay: immunoSEQ multiplex PCR; the TCRdb copy retains only in-frame clones and omits some. The sample shows just over 200,000 clones, more than 60% of them seen only once. The sample was PBMCs. The origin of the receptors is a man over 45 in good health and CMV-seronegative. Each CDR3 is given with its conserved first and last residue. Each record gives: D gene, V gene, clone size, J gene, CDR3 protein, CDR3 DNA. D genes are given only for firm matches. The size field is filled for only some rows; it gives once, few, many or a size class.

TRBD1,TRBV5-6,once,TRBJ1-3,CASSLRAGGSRSGNTIYF,TGTGCCAGCAGCTTAAGGGCAGGGGGCTCTCGCTCTGGAAACACCATATATTTT
TRBD1,TRBV6-1,-,TRBJ2-7,CASSVSTGGTYEQYF,TGTGCCAGCAGTGTATCGACAGGGGGTACCTACGAGCAGTACTTC
TRBD2,TRBV10-1,once,TRBJ2-1,CARTSGTSPFGEQFF,TGCGCCCGAACTAGCGGGACCTCTCCCTTTGGTGAGCAGTTCTTC
-,TRBV5-8,-,TRBJ2-1,CASSLSFRAVGRDEQFF,TGTGCCAGCAGCTTGTCTTTTCGGGCAGTCGGGCGGGATGAGCAGTTCTTC
-,TRBV7-9,-,TRBJ2-7,CASSLGGSGSEQYF,TGTGCCAGCAGCTTAGGAGGGTCAGGTAGCGAGCAGTACTTC
TRBD1,TRBV7-8,once,TRBJ1-5,CASSSAGTGHQPQHF,TGTGCCAGCAGCTCTGCCGGGACAGGGCATCAGCCCCAGCATTTT
-,TRBV6-6,-,TRBJ2-7,CASSLRDEQYF,TGTGCCAGCAGCTTGAGGGACGAGCAGTACTTC
TRBD1,TRBV7-8,-,TRBJ1-2,CASSAMGGTGGGYTF,TGTGCCAGCAGCGCCATGGGGGGGACAGGGGGCGGCTACACCTTC
-,TRBV4-1,-,TRBJ2-3,CASSQDRGTSSTDTQYF,TGCGCCAGCAGCCAAGATCGGGGTACTTCTAGCACAGATACGCAGTATTTT
TRBD1,TRBV4-1,few,TRBJ1-2,CASSQDGQGARYGYTF,TGCGCCAGCAGCCAAGATGGACAGGGGGCCCGCTATGGCTACACCTTC
-,TRBV11-2,few,TRBJ2-5,CASSLEYGRGETQYF,TGTGCCAGCAGCTTAGAATACGGCAGGGGAGAGACCCAGTACTTC
TRBD1,TRBV6-5,once,TRBJ1-5,CASRRTGSSNQPQHF,TGTGCCAGCAGAAGGACAGGGAGTAGCAATCAGCCCCAGCATTTT
-,TRBV4-2,-,TRBJ2-4,CASSQALAKNIQYF,TGTGCCAGCAGCCAGGCTCTAGCCAAAAACATTCAGTACTTC
TRBD1,TRBV28,-,TRBJ1-2,CASSLSDRAFGYTF,TGTGCCAGCAGTTTGTCCGACAGGGCCTTTGGCTACACCTTC
TRBD2,TRBV5-1,-,TRBJ2-7,CASRSGTSGYSYEQYF,TGCGCCAGCAGGTCCGGGACTAGCGGCTACTCCTACGAGCAGTACTTC
-,TRBV6-5,few,TRBJ1-5,CASSRGGGNQPQHF,TGTGCCAGCAGTAGGGGTGGAGGCAATCAGCCCCAGCATTTT
-,TRBV21-1,-,TRBJ2-6,CANTVNRSRSGANVLTF,TGTGCCAACACGGTGAACAGGTCGCGCTCTGGGGCCAACGTCCTGACTTTC
-,TRBV10-1,-,TRBJ1-1,CASSVTENTEAFF,TGCGCCAGCAGTGTTACAGAGAACACTGAAGCTTTCTTT
TRBD2,TRBV28,-,TRBJ2-1,CASSSIAGGSPYNEQFF,TGTGCCAGCAGTTCAATAGCGGGAGGGTCCCCCTACAATGAGCAGTTCTTC
-,TRBV27,-,TRBJ2-7,CASSLRTVASYEQYF,TGTGCCAGCAGCCTGCGGACAGTAGCCTCCTACGAGCAGTACTTC
TRBD1,TRBV29-1,few,TRBJ1-2,CSVEYRGYGYTF,TGCAGCGTTGAGTACAGGGGCTATGGCTACACCTTC
-,TRBV5-4,-,TRBJ1-1,CASSLAGTPSEAFF,TGTGCCAGCAGCTTGGCTGGGACACCCTCTGAAGCTTTCTTT
-,TRBV4-1,-,TRBJ1-2,CASSRMTADNYGYTF,TGCGCCAGCAGCAGGATGACAGCCGATAACTATGGCTACACCTTC
TRBD2,TRBV5-4,few,TRBJ2-2,CASSSSGMATGELFF,TGTGCCAGCAGCTCTAGCGGGATGGCCACCGGGGAGCTGTTTTTT